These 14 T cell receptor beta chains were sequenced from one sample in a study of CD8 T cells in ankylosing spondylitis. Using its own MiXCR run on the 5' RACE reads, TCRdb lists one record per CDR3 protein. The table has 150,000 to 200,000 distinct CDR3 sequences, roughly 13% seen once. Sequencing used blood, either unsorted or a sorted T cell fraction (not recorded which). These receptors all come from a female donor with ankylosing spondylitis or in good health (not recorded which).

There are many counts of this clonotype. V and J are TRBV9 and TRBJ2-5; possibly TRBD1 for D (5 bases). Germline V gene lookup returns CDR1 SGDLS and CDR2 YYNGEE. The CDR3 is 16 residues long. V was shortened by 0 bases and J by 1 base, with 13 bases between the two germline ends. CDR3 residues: CASSVDGRATQETQYF. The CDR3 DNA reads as TGTGCCAGCAGCGTAGACGGCAGGGCTACCCAAGAGACCCAGTACTTC.

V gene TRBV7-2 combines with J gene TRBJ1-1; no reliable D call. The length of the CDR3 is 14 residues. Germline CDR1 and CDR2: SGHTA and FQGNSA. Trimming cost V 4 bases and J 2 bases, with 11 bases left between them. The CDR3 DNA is TGTGCCAGCAGCTACATCCCGGGAAACACTGAAGCTTTCTTT. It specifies CASSYIPGNTEAFF.

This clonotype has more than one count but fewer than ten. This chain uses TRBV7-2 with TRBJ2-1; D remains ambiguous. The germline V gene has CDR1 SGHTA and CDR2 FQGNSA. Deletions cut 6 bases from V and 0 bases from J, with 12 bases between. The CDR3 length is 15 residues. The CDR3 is CASSSGPSSYNEQFF. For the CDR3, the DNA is TGTGCCAGCAGTTCCGGTCCTAGCTCCTACAATGAGCAGTTCTTC.

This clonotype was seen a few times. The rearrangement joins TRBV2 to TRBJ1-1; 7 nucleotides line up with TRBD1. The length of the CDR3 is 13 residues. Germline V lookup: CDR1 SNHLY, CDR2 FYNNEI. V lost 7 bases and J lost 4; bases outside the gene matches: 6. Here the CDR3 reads CASIRQGITEAFF. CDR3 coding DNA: TGTGCCAGCATCAGACAGGGTATCACTGAAGCTTTCTTT.

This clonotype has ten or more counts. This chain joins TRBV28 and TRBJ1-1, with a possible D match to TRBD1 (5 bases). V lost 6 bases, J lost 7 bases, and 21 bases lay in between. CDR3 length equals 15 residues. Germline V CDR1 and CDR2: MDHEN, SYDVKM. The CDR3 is CASRKGAGLIVEAFF. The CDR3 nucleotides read TGTGCCAGCAGGAAAGGGGCCGGACTGATTGTTGAAGCTTTCTTT.

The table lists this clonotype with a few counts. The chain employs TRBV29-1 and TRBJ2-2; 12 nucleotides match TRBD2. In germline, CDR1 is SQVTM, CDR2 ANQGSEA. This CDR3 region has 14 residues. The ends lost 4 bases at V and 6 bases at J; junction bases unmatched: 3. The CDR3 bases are TGCAGCGTTGGACTAGCGGGAGTGGCCGGGGAGCTGTTTTTT. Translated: CSVGLAGVAGELFF.

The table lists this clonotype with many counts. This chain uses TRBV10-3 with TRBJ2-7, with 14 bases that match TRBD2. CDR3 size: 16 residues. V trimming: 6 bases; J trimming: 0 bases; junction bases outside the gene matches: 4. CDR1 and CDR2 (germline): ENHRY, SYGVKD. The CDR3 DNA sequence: TGTGCCATCAGGGGGACTAGCGGGGGTCCCTCCTACGAGCAGTACTTC. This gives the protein CAIRGTSGGPSYEQYF.

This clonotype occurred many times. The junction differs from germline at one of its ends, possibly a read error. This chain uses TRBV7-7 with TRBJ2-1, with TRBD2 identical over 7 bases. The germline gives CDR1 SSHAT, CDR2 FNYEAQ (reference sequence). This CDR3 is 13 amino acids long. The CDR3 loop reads CASSSGAGNEQFF. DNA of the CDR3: TGTGCTAGCAGCTCTGGAGCGGGAAATGAGCAGTTCTTC.

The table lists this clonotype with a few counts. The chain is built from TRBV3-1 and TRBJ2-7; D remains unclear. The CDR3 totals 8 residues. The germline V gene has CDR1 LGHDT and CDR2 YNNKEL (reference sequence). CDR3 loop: CAQREQYF. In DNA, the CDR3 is TGTGCTCAGAGGGAGCAGTACTTC.

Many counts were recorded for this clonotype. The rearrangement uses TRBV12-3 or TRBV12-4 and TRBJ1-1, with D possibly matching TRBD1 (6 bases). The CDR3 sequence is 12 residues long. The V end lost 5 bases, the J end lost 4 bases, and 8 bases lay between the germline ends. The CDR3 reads CASSQGSTEAFF. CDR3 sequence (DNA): TGTGCCAGCAGTCAGGGGTCCACTGAAGCTTTCTTT.

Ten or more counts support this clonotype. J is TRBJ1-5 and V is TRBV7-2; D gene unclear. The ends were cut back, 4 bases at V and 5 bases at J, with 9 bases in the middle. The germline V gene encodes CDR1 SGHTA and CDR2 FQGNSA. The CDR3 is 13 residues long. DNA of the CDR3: TGTGCCAGCAGCTCCTTTACATATCAGCCCCAGCATTTT. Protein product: CASSSFTYQPQHF.

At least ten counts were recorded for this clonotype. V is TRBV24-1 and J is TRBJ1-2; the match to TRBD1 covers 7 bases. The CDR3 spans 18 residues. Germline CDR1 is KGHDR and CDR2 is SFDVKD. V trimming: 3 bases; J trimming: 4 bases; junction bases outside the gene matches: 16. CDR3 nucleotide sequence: TGTGCCACCAGTGATCGCGGACCAGGGGGTGAATGGCTCTATGGCTACACCTTC. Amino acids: CATSDRGPGGEWLYGYTF.

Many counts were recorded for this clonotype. DNA of the CDR3: TGTGCCAGCTCACCACCGGTTTCGAACAATGAGCAGTTCTTC. It specifies CASSPPVSNNEQFF. The rearrangement joins TRBV18 to TRBJ2-1; D is ambiguous. CDR1 KGHSH and CDR2 LQKENI come from the germline V gene. The CDR3 runs to 14 residues. Trimming pared 0 bases from V and 5 bases from J, leaving 8 bases between.

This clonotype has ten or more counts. The CDR3 region has the DNA TGCGCCAGCAGCTTGGCCGGGCGGGGAAACACCATATATTTT. This encodes CASSLAGRGNTIYF. The chain uses TRBV5-1 and TRBJ1-3; D not certain. There are 14 residues in the CDR3. Trimming took off 0 bases at V and 4 bases at J, with 8 bases between the two ends. CDR1 is SGHRS, CDR2 YFSETQ, per germline.